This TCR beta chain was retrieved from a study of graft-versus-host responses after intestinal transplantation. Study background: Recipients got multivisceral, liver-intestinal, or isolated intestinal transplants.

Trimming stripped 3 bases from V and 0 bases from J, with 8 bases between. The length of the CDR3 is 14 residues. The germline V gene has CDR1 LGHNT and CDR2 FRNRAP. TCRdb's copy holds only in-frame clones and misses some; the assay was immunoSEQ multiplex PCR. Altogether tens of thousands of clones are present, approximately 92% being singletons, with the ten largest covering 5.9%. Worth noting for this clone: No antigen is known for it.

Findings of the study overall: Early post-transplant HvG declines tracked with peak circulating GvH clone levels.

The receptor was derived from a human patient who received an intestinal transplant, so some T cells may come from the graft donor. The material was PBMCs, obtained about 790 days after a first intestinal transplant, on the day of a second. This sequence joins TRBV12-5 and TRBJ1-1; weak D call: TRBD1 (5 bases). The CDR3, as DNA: TGTGCTAGTGGTTTAGGGACGGTGAACACTGAAGCTTTCTTT. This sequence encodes CASGLGTVNTEAFF. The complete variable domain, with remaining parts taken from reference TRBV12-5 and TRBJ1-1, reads DARVTQTPRHKVTEMGQEVTMRCQPILGHNTVFWYRQTMMQGLELLAYFRNRAPLDDSGMPKDRFSAEMPDATLATLKIQPSEPRDSAVYFCASGLGTVNTEAFFGQGTRLTVV.